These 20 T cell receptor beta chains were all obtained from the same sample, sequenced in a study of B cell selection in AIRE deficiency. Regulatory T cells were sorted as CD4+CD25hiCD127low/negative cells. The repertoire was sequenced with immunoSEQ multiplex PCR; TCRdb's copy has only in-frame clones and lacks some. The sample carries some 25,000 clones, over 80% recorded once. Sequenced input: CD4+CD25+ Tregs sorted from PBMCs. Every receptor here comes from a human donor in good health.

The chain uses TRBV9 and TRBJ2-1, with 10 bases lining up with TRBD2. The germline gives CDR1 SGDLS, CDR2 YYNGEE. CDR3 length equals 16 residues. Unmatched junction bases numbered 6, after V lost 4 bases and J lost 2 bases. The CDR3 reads CASSFQSGGAYNEQFF. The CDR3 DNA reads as TGTGCCAGCAGCTTCCAGAGCGGGGGGGCCTACAATGAGCAGTTCTTC.

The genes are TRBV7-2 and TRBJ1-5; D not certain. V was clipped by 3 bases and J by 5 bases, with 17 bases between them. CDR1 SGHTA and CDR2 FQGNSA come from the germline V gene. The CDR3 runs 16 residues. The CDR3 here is CASSLNRPGGYQPQHF. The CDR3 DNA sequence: TGTGCCAGCAGCTTGAACCGTCCGGGTGGCTATCAGCCCCAGCATTTT.

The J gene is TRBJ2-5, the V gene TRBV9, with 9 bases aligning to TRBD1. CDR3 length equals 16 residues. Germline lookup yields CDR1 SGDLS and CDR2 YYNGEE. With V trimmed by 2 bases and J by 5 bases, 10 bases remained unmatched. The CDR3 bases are TGTGCCAGCAGCGTTCTACAGGGGGCTGGTAAGGAGACCCAGTACTTC. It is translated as CASSVLQGAGKETQYF.

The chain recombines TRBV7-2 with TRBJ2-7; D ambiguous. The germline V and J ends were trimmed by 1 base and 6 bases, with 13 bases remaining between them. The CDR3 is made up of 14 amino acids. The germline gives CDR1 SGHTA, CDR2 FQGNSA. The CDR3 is CASSLESNLPEQYF. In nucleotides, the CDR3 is TGTGCCAGCAGCTTAGAGAGTAACCTACCCGAGCAGTACTTC.

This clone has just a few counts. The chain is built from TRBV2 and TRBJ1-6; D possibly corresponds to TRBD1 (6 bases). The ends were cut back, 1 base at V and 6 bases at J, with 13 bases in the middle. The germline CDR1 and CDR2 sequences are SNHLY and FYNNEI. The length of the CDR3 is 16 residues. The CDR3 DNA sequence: TGTGCCAGCAGTGAAGGTGCAGGGGTGGGTAATTCACCCCTCCACTTT. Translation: CASSEGAGVGNSPLHF.

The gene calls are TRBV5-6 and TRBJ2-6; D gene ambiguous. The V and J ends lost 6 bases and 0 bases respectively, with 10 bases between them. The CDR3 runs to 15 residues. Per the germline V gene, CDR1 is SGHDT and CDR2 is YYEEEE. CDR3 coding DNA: TGTGCCAGCACCTGGTGGAGCTCTGGGGCCAACGTCCTGACTTTC. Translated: CASTWWSSGANVLTF.

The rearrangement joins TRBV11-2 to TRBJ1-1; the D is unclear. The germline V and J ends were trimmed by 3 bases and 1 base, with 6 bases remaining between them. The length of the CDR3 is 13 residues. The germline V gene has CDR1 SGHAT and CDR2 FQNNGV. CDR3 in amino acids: CASSFNKNTEAFF. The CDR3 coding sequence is TGTGCCAGCAGCTTTAACAAGAACACTGAAGCTTTCTTT.

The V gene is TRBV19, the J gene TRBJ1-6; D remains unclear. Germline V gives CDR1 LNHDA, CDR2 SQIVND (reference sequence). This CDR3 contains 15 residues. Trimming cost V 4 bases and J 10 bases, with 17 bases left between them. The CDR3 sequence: CASSRDGARKSPLHF. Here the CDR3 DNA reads TGTGCCAGTAGTAGAGACGGAGCGCGGAAATCACCCCTCCACTTT.

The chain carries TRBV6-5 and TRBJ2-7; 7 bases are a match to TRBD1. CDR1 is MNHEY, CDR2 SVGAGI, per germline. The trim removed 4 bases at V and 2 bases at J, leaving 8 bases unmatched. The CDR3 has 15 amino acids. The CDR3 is CASSSQGQKAYEQYF. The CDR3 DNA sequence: TGTGCCAGCAGTTCCCAGGGACAGAAAGCCTACGAGCAGTACTTC.

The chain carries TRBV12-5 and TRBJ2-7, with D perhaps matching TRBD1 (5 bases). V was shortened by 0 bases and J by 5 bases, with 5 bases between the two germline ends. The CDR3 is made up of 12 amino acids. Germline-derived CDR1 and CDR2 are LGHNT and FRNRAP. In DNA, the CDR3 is TGTGCTAGTGGTTTGGTCAGGGACGAGCAGTACTTC. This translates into CASGLVRDEQYF.

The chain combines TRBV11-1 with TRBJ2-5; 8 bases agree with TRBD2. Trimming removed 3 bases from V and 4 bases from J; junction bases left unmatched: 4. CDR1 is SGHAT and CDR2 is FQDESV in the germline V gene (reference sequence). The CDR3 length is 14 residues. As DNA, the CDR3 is TGTGCCAGCAGCTTTGGGGGACTAGGAGAGACCCAGTACTTC. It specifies CASSFGGLGETQYF.

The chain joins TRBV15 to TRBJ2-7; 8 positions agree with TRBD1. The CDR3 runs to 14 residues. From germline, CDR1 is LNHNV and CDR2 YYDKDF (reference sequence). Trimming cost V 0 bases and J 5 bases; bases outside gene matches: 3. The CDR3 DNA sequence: TGTGCCACCAGCAGAGACAGGGGGCCGCACGAGCAGTACTTC. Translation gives CATSRDRGPHEQYF.

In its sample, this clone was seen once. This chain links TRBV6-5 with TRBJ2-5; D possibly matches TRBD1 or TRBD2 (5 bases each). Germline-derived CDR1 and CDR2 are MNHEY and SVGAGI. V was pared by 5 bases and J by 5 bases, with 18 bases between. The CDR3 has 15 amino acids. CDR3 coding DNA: TGTGCCAGCAGTCCGGGGACCTCGTACGTGGAGACCCAGTACTTC. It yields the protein CASSPGTSYVETQYF.

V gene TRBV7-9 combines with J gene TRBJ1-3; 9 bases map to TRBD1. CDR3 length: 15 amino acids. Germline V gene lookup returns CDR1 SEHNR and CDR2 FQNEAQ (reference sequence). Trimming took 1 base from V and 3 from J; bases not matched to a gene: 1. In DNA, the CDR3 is TGTGCCAGCAGCTTAGGACAGGGGGATGGAAACACCATATATTTT. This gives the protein CASSLGQGDGNTIYF. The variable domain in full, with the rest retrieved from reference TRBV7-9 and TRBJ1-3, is DTGVSQNPRHKITKRGQNVTFRCDPISEHNRLYWYRQTLGQGPEFLTYFQNEAQLEKSRLLSDRFSAERPKGSFSTLEIQRTEQGDSAMYLCASSLGQGDGNTIYFGEGSWLTVV.

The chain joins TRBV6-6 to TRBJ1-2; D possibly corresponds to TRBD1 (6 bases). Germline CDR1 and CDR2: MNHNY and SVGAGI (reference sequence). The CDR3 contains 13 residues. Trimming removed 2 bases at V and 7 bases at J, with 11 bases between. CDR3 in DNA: TGTGCCAGCAGTTACGAGGGGGAGTCTGGCTACACCTTC. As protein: CASSYEGESGYTF.

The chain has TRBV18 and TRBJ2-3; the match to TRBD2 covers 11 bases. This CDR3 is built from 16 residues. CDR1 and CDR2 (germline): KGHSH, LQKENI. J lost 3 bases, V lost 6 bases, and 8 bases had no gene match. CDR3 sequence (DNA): TGTGCCAGCTCCCTCCAGACTAGCGGGGCAACAGATACGCAGTATTTT. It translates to CASSLQTSGATDTQYF.

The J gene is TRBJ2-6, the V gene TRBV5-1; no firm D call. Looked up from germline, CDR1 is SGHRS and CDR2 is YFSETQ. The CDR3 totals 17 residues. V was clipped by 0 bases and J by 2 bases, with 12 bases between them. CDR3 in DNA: TGCGCCAGCAGCTTGGAGTTCGCCGCGACTGGGGCCAACGTCCTGACTTTC. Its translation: CASSLEFAATGANVLTF.

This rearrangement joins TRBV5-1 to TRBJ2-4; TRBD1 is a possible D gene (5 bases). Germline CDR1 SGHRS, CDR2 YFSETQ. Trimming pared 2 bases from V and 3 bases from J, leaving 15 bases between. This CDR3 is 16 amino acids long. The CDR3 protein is CASSLKAGRLKNIQYF. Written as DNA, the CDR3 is TGCGCCAGCAGCTTAAAAGCAGGGCGGCTCAAAAACATTCAGTACTTC.

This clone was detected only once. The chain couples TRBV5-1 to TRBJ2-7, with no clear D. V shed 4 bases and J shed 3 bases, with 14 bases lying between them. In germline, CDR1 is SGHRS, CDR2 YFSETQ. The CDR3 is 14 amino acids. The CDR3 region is CASSPIGFGYEQYF. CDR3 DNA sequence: TGCGCCAGCAGCCCGATAGGTTTCGGCTACGAGCAGTACTTC.

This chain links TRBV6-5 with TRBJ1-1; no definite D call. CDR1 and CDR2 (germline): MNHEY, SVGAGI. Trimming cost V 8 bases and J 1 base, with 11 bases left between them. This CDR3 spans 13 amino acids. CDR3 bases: TGTGCCAGCGCTCCCACATGGAACACTGAAGCTTTCTTT. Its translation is CASAPTWNTEAFF.